This T cell receptor (beta chain) was documented in a study of blood T cell repertoires in COVID-19. The repertoire was sequenced with immunoSEQ multiplex PCR; TCRdb's copy has only in-frame clones and lacks some. The data contain almost 85,000 clones, more than 85% of them singletons. V gave up 5 bases and J gave up 3 bases; unmatched junction bases: 5. The CDR3 is 14 residues long. The germline V gene has CDR1 SGHTA and CDR2 FQGNSA. The J gene is TRBJ2-7, the V gene TRBV7-2, with 9 positions matching TRBD1. The origin of this receptor is a woman in her fifties or sixties with acute COVID-19. Sequenced sample: PBMCs or T cells enriched from blood (not recorded which). For the CDR3, the DNA is TGTGCCAGCAGCCCCGGGACAGGGCGCTACGAGCAGTACTTC. As protein: CASSPGTGRYEQYF.